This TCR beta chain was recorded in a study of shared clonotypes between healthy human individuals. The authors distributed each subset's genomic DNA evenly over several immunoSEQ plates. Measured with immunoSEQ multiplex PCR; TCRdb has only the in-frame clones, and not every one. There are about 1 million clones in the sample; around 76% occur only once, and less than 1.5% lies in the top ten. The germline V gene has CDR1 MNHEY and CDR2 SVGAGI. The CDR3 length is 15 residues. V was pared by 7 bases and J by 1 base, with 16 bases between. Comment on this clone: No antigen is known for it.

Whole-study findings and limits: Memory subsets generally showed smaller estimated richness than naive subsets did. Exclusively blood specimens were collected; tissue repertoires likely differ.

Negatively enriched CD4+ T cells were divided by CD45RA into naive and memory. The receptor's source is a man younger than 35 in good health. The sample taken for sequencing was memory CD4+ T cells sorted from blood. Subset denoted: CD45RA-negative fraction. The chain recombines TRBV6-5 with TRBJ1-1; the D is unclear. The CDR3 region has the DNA TGTGCCAGCAAGAGGACCCCGGAGGGGAACACTGAAGCTTTCTTT. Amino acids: CASKRTPEGNTEAFF.